This entry is about one TCR beta chain. Its antigen is undetermined. This sample was taken from a study of CD8 T cells in ankylosing spondylitis. Notes on the study in general: Prior literature has documented some motif variants in synovial fluid and blood from reactive arthritis. The clones that were linked to disease were reported to be significantly enriched in matched synovial fluid samples from ankylosing spondylitis patients. Relatively scarce in peripheral blood, disease-linked clones were CD8+.

Germline CDR1 reads SGHRS; CDR2 reads YFSETQ. The germline V and J ends were trimmed by 4 bases and 4 bases, with 14 bases remaining between them. The CDR3 sequence is 15 residues long. Quantitative 5'-RACE with molecular barcodes was used to make the TCR beta libraries. TCRdb re-analysed the 5' RACE reads in MiXCR, keeping a single row per CDR3 protein. The sample contains 300,000 to 400,000 distinct CDR3 sequences, about 14% of which appear only once. V usage is TRBV5-1 and J usage is TRBJ1-4; tentatively, D is TRBD1 (5 bases). The sequence derives from a male donor with ankylosing spondylitis or in good health (not recorded which). Input material: blood, either unsorted or a sorted T cell fraction (not recorded which). The CDR3 coding sequence is TGCGCCAGCAGCCTGGAGGGGCTTGGTAATGAAAAACTGTTTTTT. The encoded protein is CASSLEGLGNEKLFF.